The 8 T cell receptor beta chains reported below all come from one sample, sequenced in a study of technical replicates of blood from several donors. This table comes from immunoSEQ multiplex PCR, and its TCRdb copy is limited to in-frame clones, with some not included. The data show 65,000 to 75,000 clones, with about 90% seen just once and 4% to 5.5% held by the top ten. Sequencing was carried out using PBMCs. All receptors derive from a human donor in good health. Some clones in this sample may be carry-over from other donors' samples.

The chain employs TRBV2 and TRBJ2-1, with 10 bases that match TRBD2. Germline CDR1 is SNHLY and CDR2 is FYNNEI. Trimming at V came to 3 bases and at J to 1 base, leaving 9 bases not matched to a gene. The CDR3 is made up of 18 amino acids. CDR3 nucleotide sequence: TGTGCCAGCAGTGAGGGAGCGGGAGGGGTTAAGTCCTACAATGAGCAGTTCTTC. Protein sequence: CASSEGAGGVKSYNEQFF. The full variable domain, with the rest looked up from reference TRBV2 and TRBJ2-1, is EPEVTQTPSHQVTQMGQEVILRCVPISNHLYFYWYRQILGQKVEFLVSFYNNEISEKSEIFDDQFSVERPDGSNFTLKIRSTKLEDSAMYFCASSEGAGGVKSYNEQFFGPGTRLTVL.

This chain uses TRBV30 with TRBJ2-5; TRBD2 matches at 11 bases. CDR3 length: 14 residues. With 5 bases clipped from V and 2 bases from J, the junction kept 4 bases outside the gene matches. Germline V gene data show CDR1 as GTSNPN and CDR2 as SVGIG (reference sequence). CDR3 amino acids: CAWETSGEQETQYF. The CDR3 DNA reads TGTGCCTGGGAGACTAGCGGGGAGCAAGAGACCCAGTACTTC.

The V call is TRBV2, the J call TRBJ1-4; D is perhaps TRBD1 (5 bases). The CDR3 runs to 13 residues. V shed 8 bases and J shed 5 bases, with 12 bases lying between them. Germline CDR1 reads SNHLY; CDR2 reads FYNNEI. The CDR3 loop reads CASLEQENEKLFF. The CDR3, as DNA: TGTGCCAGCTTAGAACAGGAGAATGAAAAACTGTTTTTT.

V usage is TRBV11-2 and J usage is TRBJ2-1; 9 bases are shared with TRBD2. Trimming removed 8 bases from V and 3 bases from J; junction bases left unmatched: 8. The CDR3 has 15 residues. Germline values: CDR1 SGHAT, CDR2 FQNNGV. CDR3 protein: CASRPSGESYNEQFF. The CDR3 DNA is TGTGCCAGCCGCCCTAGCGGGGAGAGCTACAATGAGCAGTTCTTC.

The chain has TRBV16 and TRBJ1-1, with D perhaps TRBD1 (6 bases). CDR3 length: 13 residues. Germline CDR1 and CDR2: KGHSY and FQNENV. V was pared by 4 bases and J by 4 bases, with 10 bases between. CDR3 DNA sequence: TGTGCCAGCAGCCCAGGGGCGGTCACTGAAGCTTTCTTT. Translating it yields CASSPGAVTEAFF. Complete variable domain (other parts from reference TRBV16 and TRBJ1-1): GEEVAQTPKHLVRGEGQKAKLYCAPIKGHSYVFWYQQVLKNEFKFLISFQNENVFDETGMPKERFSAKCLPNSPCSLEIQATKLEDSAVYFCASSPGAVTEAFFGQGTRLTVV.

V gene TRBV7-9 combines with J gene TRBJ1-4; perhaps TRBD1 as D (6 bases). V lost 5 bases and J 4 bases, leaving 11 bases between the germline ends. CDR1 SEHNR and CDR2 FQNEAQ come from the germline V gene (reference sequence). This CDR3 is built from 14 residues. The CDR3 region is CASSARQVNEKLFF. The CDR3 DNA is TGTGCCAGCAGCGCTAGACAGGTTAATGAAAAACTGTTTTTT. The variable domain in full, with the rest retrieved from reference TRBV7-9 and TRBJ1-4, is DTGVSQNPRHKITKRGQNVTFRCDPISEHNRLYWYRQTLGQGPEFLTYFQNEAQLEKSRLLSDRFSAERPKGSFSTLEIQRTEQGDSAMYLCASSARQVNEKLFFGSGTQLSVL.

The DNA for the CDR3 is TGTGCCAGCAGCTTAGCCCCGCTAGCGGGGGTCTACGAGCAGTACTTC. It yields the protein CASSLAPLAGVYEQYF. The chain employs TRBV7-8 and TRBJ2-7; 10 bases are a match to TRBD2. The germline V gene encodes CDR1 SGHVS and CDR2 FQNEAQ. The CDR3 is 16 amino acids. Trimming took 0 bases from V and 3 from J; bases not matched to a gene: 5.

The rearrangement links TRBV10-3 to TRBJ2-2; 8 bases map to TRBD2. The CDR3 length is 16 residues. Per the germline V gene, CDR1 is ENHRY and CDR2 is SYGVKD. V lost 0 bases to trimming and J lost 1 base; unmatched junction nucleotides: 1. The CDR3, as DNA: TGTGCCATCAGTGAGTCGAGCGGGGGGAACACCGGGGAGCTGTTTTTT. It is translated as CAISESSGGNTGELFF.